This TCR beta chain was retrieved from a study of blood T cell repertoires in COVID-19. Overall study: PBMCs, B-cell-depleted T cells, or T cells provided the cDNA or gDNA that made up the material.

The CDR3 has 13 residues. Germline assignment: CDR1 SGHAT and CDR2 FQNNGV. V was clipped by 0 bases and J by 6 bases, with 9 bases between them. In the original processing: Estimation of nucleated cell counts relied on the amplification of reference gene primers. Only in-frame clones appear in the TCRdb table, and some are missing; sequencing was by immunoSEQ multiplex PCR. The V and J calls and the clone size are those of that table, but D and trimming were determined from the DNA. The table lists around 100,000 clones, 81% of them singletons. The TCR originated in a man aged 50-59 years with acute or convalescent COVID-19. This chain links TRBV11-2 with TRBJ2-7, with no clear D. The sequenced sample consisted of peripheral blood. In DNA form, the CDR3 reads TGTGCCAGCAGCTTAGAACAGTTTTCCGAGCAGTACTTC. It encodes CASSLEQFSEQYF. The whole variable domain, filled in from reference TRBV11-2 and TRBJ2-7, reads EAGVAQSPRYKIIEKRQSVAFWCNPISGHATLYWYQQILGQGPKLLIQFQNNGVVDDSQLPKDRFSAERLKGVDSTLKIQPAKLEDSAVYLCASSLEQFSEQYFGPGTRLTVT.